A selection of T cell receptor beta chains follows, all from one sample in a study of blood T cell repertoires in COVID-19. The assay was immunoSEQ multiplex PCR, and TCRdb's table has in-frame clones only and misses some. The repertoire holds around 150,000 clones, with around 85% as singletons. The sample comprised peripheral blood. Receptor source: a human donor with acute or convalescent COVID-19. The donor label of this sample is uncertain. Each CDR3 is given with its conserved first and last residue. A D gene is named only where the DNA matches it firmly. Clone size is given for some rows only: seen once, a few or many times, or a class if the clone is expanded.

D gene	V gene	clone size	J gene	CDR3 DNA	CDR3 protein
-	TRBV18	-	TRBJ1-1	TGTGCCAGCTCACCACTAGGGACTCAGAACACTGAAGCTTTCTTT	CASSPLGTQNTEAFF
TRBD1	TRBV30	-	TRBJ1-3	TGTGCCTGGAGATTCGCGGGACAGTGGGTTGGAAACACCATATATTTT	CAWRFAGQWVGNTIYF
TRBD1	TRBV27	-	TRBJ1-6	TGTGCCAGCAGTTTAAGACAGGGTCTACTGTTGTTGCATTCACCCCTCCACTTT	CASSLRQGLLLLHSPLHF
TRBD1	TRBV12-3/TRBV12-4	-	TRBJ2-5	TGTGCCAGCAGTGGGGACAGACAAGAGACCCAGTACTTC	CASSGDRQETQYF
-	TRBV5-1	-	TRBJ2-1	TGCGCCAGCAGCTTGGCAGGGGAGGGGTACAATGAGCAGTTCTTC	CASSLAGEGYNEQFF
-	TRBV4-1	many	TRBJ1-5	TGCGCCAGCAGCCCTTCAGGAGTCAGGGGCCCTCAGCCCCAGCATTTT	CASSPSGVRGPQPQHF
-	TRBV7-2	-	TRBJ1-2	TGTGCCAGCAGCTTAAGTACGGGGGGGAAGAGTGCCTATGGCTACACCTTC	CASSLSTGGKSAYGYTF
-	TRBV10-3	-	TRBJ1-3	TGTGCCATCAGTCCCTCGGTCCACTCTGGAAACACCATATATTTT	CAISPSVHSGNTIYF
-	TRBV7-2	once	TRBJ2-3	TGTGCCAGCAGCTTACTAGCTCAACCCTGGGATACGCAGTATTTT	CASSLLAQPWDTQYF
TRBD1	TRBV19	-	TRBJ1-2	TGTGCCAGTGGGACAGACGGCTACACCTTC	CASGTDGYTF
TRBD1	TRBV29-1	-	TRBJ1-3	TGCAGCGTTGGTGTGGGACAGGGCGCCTCTGGAAACACCATATATTTT	CSVGVGQGASGNTIYF
-	TRBV6-2/TRBV6-3	-	TRBJ2-6	TGTGCCAGCAGTTTATGGGCTTCTACTGCCCCTGGGGCCAACGTCCTGACTTTC	CASSLWASTAPGANVLTF
TRBD2	TRBV5-1	-	TRBJ2-5	TGCGCCAGCGGGAGGGGCCAAGAGACCCAGTACTTC	CASGRGQETQYF
TRBD2	TRBV5-4	-	TRBJ2-3	TGTGCCAGCAGCTTGAAAACTAGCGGGGGGAATACGCAGTATTTT	CASSLKTSGGNTQYF
-	TRBV18	-	TRBJ1-1	TGTGCCAGCTCACCGGCGGGTTACACTGAAGCTTTCTTT	CASSPAGYTEAFF
-	TRBV28	-	TRBJ1-2	TGTGCCAGCAGTTTATCCTCTCGGGGCTACACCTTC	CASSLSSRGYTF
TRBD1	TRBV19	-	TRBJ1-1	TGTGCCAGTAGTATGGACAGGGGGGACACTGAAGCTTTCTTT	CASSMDRGDTEAFF
-	TRBV14	-	TRBJ1-3	TGTGCCAGCAGCCCTCAAGGCAGGGGAGACACCATATATTTT	CASSPQGRGDTIYF
TRBD1	TRBV7-8	-	TRBJ1-1	TGTGCCAGCAGGGTAAACACGGACAGGACTGAAGCTTTCTTT	CASRVNTDRTEAFF
-	TRBV3-1/TRBV3-2	-	TRBJ2-7	TGTGCCAGCAGCCATAGCGGCTACGAGCAGTACTTC	CASSHSGYEQYF
-	TRBV14	-	TRBJ2-7	TGTGCCAGCAGCCAACGGGTAATCTACGAGCAGTACTTC	CASSQRVIYEQYF
-	TRBV7-2	-	TRBJ1-1	TGTGCCAGCAGCTTGACACTGAACACTGAAGCTTTCTTT	CASSLTLNTEAFF